Each of the 24 T cell receptor beta chains below was sequenced from the same sample in a study of cytomegalovirus exposure and HLA in healthy donors. Method: immunoSEQ multiplex PCR; TCRdb's copy keeps in-frame clones and lacks some. The sample has 50,000 or so clones, 90% to 95% seen once. The sample was PBMCs. These TCRs come from a woman aged 25 to 39 in good health and CMV-seronegative.

The J gene is TRBJ1-2, the V gene TRBV6-6; TRBD1 might be the D (5 bases). Trimming left V 6 bases short and J 5 bases short, with 16 bases between. Germline assignment: CDR1 MNHNY and CDR2 SVGAGI (reference sequence). The CDR3 sequence is 14 residues long. CDR3 coding DNA: TGTGCCAGCAGGTCCGGGGGGGAGGAGTATGGCTACACCTTC. Encoded protein: CASRSGGEEYGYTF.

The J gene is TRBJ2-1, the V gene TRBV5-1; 15 bases align to TRBD2. The CDR3 sequence is 18 residues long. V lost 4 bases and J lost 7; bases outside the gene matches: 12. CDR1 is SGHRS, CDR2 YFSETQ, per germline. This CDR3 is CASSETGLAGGLGNEQFF. Written as DNA, the CDR3 is TGCGCCAGCAGCGAGACGGGACTAGCGGGAGGTTTGGGAAATGAGCAGTTCTTC.

The J gene is TRBJ1-1, the V gene TRBV9; D call uncertain. The CDR3 is 14 residues long. Per germline, CDR1 SGDLS and CDR2 YYNGEE. V was trimmed by 0 bases and J by 2 bases, leaving 8 bases between them. CDR3 in amino acids: CASSVGTFNTEAFF. The CDR3 DNA reads TGTGCCAGCAGCGTAGGAACTTTTAACACTGAAGCTTTCTTT.

The chain links TRBV10-1 to TRBJ1-1; 8 bases align to TRBD1. Germline V gene data show CDR1 as WNHNN and CDR2 as SYGVQD (reference sequence). This CDR3 spans 13 amino acids. After removal of 2 bases from V and 11 bases from J, the junction contained 7 bases not matched to a gene. CDR3 loop: CASSEPTGAAAFF. The CDR3 DNA reads TGCGCCAGCAGTGAGCCGACAGGGGCCGCGGCTTTCTTT.

This chain uses TRBV6-1 with TRBJ1-4, with TRBD1 as a possible D gene (6 bases). The germline V gene has CDR1 MNHNS and CDR2 SASEGT. Trimming stripped 3 bases from V and 3 bases from J, with 11 bases between. The CDR3 sequence is 15 residues long. The chain's CDR3 is CASSDRGSANEKLFF. CDR3 nucleotides: TGTGCCAGCAGTGACAGGGGTAGTGCTAATGAAAAACTGTTTTTT.

The sample holds one count of this clone. J is TRBJ2-3 and V is TRBV10-3, with 9 bases that match TRBD2. Looked up from germline, CDR1 is ENHRY and CDR2 is SYGVKD. With V trimmed by 5 bases and J by 2 bases, 14 bases remained unmatched. The CDR3 runs to 18 residues. The CDR3 DNA reads as TGTGCCATCAGTCCGACCGAAAAACTAGCGGGCCTCACAGATACGCAGTATTTT. Protein sequence: CAISPTEKLAGLTDTQYF.

The gene calls are TRBV7-9 and TRBJ2-1, with D maybe TRBD2 (6 bases). The length of the CDR3 is 14 residues. Per germline, CDR1 SEHNR and CDR2 FQNEAQ (reference sequence). Trimming cost V 3 bases and J 5 bases, with 11 bases left between them. DNA of the CDR3: TGTGCCAGCAGCTTCCCGGGACTCAACAATGAGCAGTTCTTC. Its protein product is CASSFPGLNNEQFF.

The chain carries TRBV5-4 and TRBJ2-2, with D possibly being TRBD2 (5 bases). Trimming removed 0 bases at V and 4 bases at J, with 10 bases between. The germline CDR1 and CDR2 sequences are SGHNT and YYREEE (reference sequence). There are 15 residues in the CDR3. The CDR3 DNA sequence: TGTGCCAGCAGCTTGGAACCGGGGATCACCGGGGAGCTGTTTTTT. Protein product: CASSLEPGITGELFF.

The chain couples TRBV6-5 to TRBJ1-5; TRBD1 aligns across 7 bases. Trimming cost V 5 bases and J 7 bases; bases outside gene matches: 5. CDR1 MNHEY and CDR2 SVGAGI come from the germline V gene. The CDR3 extends over 13 amino acids. In DNA form, the CDR3 reads TGTGCCAGCAGTGACCCAGGGGGGCAGCCCCAGCATTTT. Amino acids: CASSDPGGQPQHF.

This rearrangement joins TRBV15 to TRBJ1-4, with 8 bases fitting TRBD1. Unmatched junction bases numbered 8, after V lost 0 bases and J lost 8 bases. The CDR3 is 16 amino acids. CDR1 LNHNV and CDR2 YYDKDF come from the germline V gene (reference sequence). DNA of the CDR3: TGTGCCACCAGCAGAGATCGCCCGGACAGGGCGGAAAAACTGTTTTTT. This translates into CATSRDRPDRAEKLFF.

V gene TRBV30 combines with J gene TRBJ2-2; tentatively, D is TRBD1 (6 bases). V lost 3 bases and J lost 4, with 18 bases in between. CDR3 length: 16 residues. The germline gives CDR1 GTSNPN, CDR2 SVGIG (reference sequence). Written as DNA, the CDR3 is TGTGCCTGGAGAGAGTACGGGTGGGGGCGCACCGGGGAGCTGTTTTTT. It translates to CAWREYGWGRTGELFF.

This chain joins TRBV6-1 and TRBJ2-7, with 7 bases lining up with TRBD1. The CDR3 consists of 14 residues. V was clipped by 6 bases and J by 3 bases; unmatched bases: 8. CDR1 and CDR2 (germline): MNHNS, SASEGT. The DNA for the CDR3 is TGTGCCAGCAGCATGGCAGGGGGTTACTACGAGCAGTACTTC. Translating gives CASSMAGGYYEQYF.

This chain's CDR3 is CASSLDTTAAYEQYF. The CDR3 coding sequence is TGTGCCAGCAGTTTAGATACTACCGCTGCCTACGAGCAGTACTTC. The chain uses TRBV27 and TRBJ2-7, with no clear D. V was shortened by 2 bases and J by 2 bases, with 13 bases between the two germline ends. This CDR3 is built from 15 residues. Germline V gives CDR1 MNHEY, CDR2 SMNVEV (reference sequence).

The V call is TRBV5-1, the J call TRBJ1-1, with D possibly matching TRBD1 (5 bases). The CDR3 loop spans 13 amino acids. With 2 bases removed from V and 6 bases from J, the gap between germline ends came to 11 bases. The germline V gene has CDR1 SGHRS and CDR2 YFSETQ. The CDR3 region is CASSFLRGAEAFF. In DNA, the CDR3 is TGCGCCAGCAGCTTTTTAAGGGGCGCTGAAGCTTTCTTT.

The chain couples TRBV27 to TRBJ2-1; 9 bases fit TRBD1. Trimming took 3 bases from V and 9 from J; bases not matched to a gene: 9. The CDR3 consists of 15 residues. The germline gives CDR1 MNHEY, CDR2 SMNVEV (reference sequence). CDR3 in amino acids: CASSFQGQGPAEQFF. Written as DNA, the CDR3 is TGTGCCAGCAGTTTCCAGGGACAGGGCCCAGCTGAGCAGTTCTTC.

The chain has TRBV13 and TRBJ2-1; D remains unclear. CDR3 length: 12 amino acids. The germline V and J ends were trimmed by 3 bases and 9 bases, with 9 bases remaining between them. In germline, CDR1 is PRHDT, CDR2 FYEKMQ (reference sequence). CDR3 sequence reads: CASSFFLSEQFF. Written as DNA, the CDR3 is TGTGCCAGCAGCTTCTTCCTCAGTGAGCAGTTCTTC.

The genes are TRBV6-1 and TRBJ2-1; D perhaps matches TRBD1 (6 bases). V was shortened by 3 bases and J by 2 bases, with 14 bases between the two germline ends. Germline V gives CDR1 MNHNS, CDR2 SASEGT. CDR3 length equals 16 residues. The CDR3 is CASSDAQGSAYNEQFF. CDR3 sequence (DNA): TGTGCCAGCAGTGACGCCCAGGGGAGCGCCTACAATGAGCAGTTCTTC.

The chain is built from TRBV7-6 and TRBJ2-1; D unresolved. The CDR3 has 14 residues. Trimming left V 8 bases short and J 8 bases short, with 19 bases between. CDR1 is SGHVS, CDR2 FNYEAQ, per germline. The CDR3 spells CASSNYAVEYEQFF. CDR3 coding DNA: TGTGCCAGCTCCAATTACGCGGTAGAATATGAGCAGTTCTTC.

The J gene is TRBJ2-7, the V gene TRBV30; 7 bases align to TRBD2. Germline V gene data show CDR1 as GTSNPN and CDR2 as SVGIG (reference sequence). The CDR3 consists of 15 residues. Trimming took 1 base from V and 3 from J; bases not matched to a gene: 9. This CDR3 is CAWSAPGLRSYEQYF. CDR3 bases: TGTGCCTGGAGTGCCCCGGGACTAAGAAGCTACGAGCAGTACTTC.

The V gene is TRBV5-4, the J gene TRBJ2-4; D is unclear. This CDR3 contains 16 residues. V gave up 0 bases and J gave up 2 bases, with 12 bases separating them. Germline CDR1 is SGHNT and CDR2 is YYREEE (reference sequence). The CDR3 DNA sequence: TGTGCCAGCAGCTTGGGTCCAGAACCATCCAAAAACATTCAGTACTTC. It codes for CASSLGPEPSKNIQYF.

This sequence joins TRBV29-1 and TRBJ2-2; 13 nucleotides match TRBD2. The V gene's germline CDR1 is SQVTM and CDR2 ANQGSEA. Unmatched junction bases numbered 12, after V lost 7 bases and J lost 7 bases. The CDR3 runs 16 residues. CDR3 nucleotide sequence: TGCAGCGCCAGACAACTAGCGGGAGGGCCAATCGGGGAGCTGTTTTTT. It encodes CSARQLAGGPIGELFF.

The chain employs TRBV28 and TRBJ2-3; 8 bases map to TRBD2. The V and J ends lost 7 bases and 4 bases, in that order; junction bases with no gene match: 4. CDR3 length equals 13 residues. Germline V gives CDR1 MDHEN, CDR2 SYDVKM. The CDR3 DNA reads TGTGCCAGCAAGGGACTAGGCGCAGATACGCAGTATTTT. Protein: CASKGLGADTQYF.

This chain links TRBV5-6 with TRBJ2-3; D may be TRBD2 (5 bases). The germline V gene has CDR1 SGHDT and CDR2 YYEEEE. This CDR3 region has 16 residues. Between the trimmed V and J ends, which lost 2 bases and 0 bases, there was a span of 13 bases. In DNA form, the CDR3 reads TGTGCCAGCAGCTTAAGCAGGAGACTAAGCACAGATACGCAGTATTTT. It specifies CASSLSRRLSTDTQYF.

In its sample, this clone was seen a few times. The chain recombines TRBV6-1 with TRBJ1-2; TRBD1 might be the D (5 bases). Trimming took 4 bases from V and 2 from J, leaving 14 bases between them. This CDR3 is 15 amino acids long. CDR1 is MNHNS and CDR2 is SASEGT in the germline V gene. The CDR3 sequence: CASSAPPRGNYGYTF. DNA of the CDR3: TGTGCCAGCAGTGCCCCCCCCCGGGGGAACTATGGCTACACCTTC.